The clone carrying this TCR beta chain occurred many times. Its antigen remains unknown. CDR1 is SEHNR, CDR2 FQNEAQ, per germline (reference sequence). V was clipped by 3 bases and J by 10 bases, with 12 bases between them. There are 12 residues in the CDR3. This specimen comes from a study of T cells in Graves' hyperthyroidism and ophthalmopathy. Study conclusions and caveats: Blood samples included most of the expanded thyroid clonotypes exceeding 0.001.

It was considered stable Graves' hyperthyroidism when ophthalmopathy did not progress within 18 months. Patients aged 18 to 65 with hyperthyroidism were newly diagnosed, with duration under 2 months. Fresh peripheral blood, approximately 10 ml, was the source of the PBMCs. The CDR3 regions of TCR beta were amplified from RNA transcripts. The HTBI set primed first-round TCR CDR3 RT-PCR. TCRdb reprocessed the multiplex PCR reads with MiXCR, giving one entry per CDR3 protein. This table holds hundreds of thousands of distinct CDR3 sequences, 15% to 20% found once. Sequencing input: blood. The V and J genes are TRBV7-9 and TRBJ1-1; maybe TRBD1 (5 bases). The TCR sequence derives from a woman under 30 with Graves' hyperthyroidism. In DNA, the CDR3 is TGTGCCAGCAGCTTTTCAGGGCCAGGAGCTTTCTTT. Translated, it gives CASSFSGPGAFF.